This TCR beta chain comes out of a study of T-cell memory formation after mild COVID-19. Study context: TCR clusters largely stayed donor specific. Study conclusions and caveats: Pre-infection memory showed some responding clones, and this suggested that cross-reactive memory joined. Clones that contracted from day 15 to 85 had balanced CD4/CD8; later expanders were CD4+ biased.

A word on this clonotype: Its antigen is unidentified.

5'RACE primed at constant segments yielded TCR alpha and TCR beta cDNA libraries bearing sample barcodes and UMIs. A single record per CDR3 protein comes from TCRdb applying MiXCR to the 5' RACE reads. The sample shows 300,000 to 350,000 distinct CDR3 sequences, roughly an eighth of them seen only once. This sequence originates from a man aged 18-30 years who had mild COVID-19 (a few samples of this study predate the infection). Cell type and time point are not known. Sequences were obtained from PBMCs or a T cell subset sorted from them (not recorded which).

The CDR3: CASSPRSGQETQYF. For the CDR3, the DNA is TGTGCCAGCAGTCCTCGGTCAGGCCAAGAGACCCAGTACTTC. This rearrangement joins TRBV28 to TRBJ2-5; D is unresolved. The CDR3 is 14 amino acids. Germline-derived CDR1 and CDR2 are MDHEN and SYDVKM. Trimming stripped 5 bases from V and 1 base from J, with 11 bases between.